This T cell receptor (beta chain) was observed in a study of cytomegalovirus exposure and HLA in healthy donors. Study as a whole: In a later analysis, it was reported that the roughly 120 validation repertoires had been produced on the same platform as the roughly 650 repertoires belonging to the first cohort. Overall study results and limits: Within the 95 to 150 validation repertoires, first-cohort TCR clusters tended to co-occur, according to a later analysis.

The protocol was immunoSEQ multiplex PCR, while the TCRdb copy is restricted to in-frame clones and leaves out a portion. Found here are some 210,000 clones, about nine tenths of them singletons; the top ten hold roughly 2%. Details on this clone: Its antigen remains unidentified.

The CDR3 extends over 11 amino acids. V was cut by 3 bases and J by 4 bases, with 5 bases left in between. Germline V gene sequence: CDR1 GTSNPN, CDR2 SVGIG (reference sequence). The origin of this receptor is a woman under 30 in good health and CMV-seropositive. The V and J genes are TRBV30 and TRBJ2-3; D is unclear. The sequenced sample was PBMCs. CDR3 nucleotide sequence: TGTGCCTGGAGCGAGGCAGATACGCAGTATTTT. Protein product: CAWSEADTQYF.